These T cell receptor beta chains were read from a single sample in a study of response to subunit inactivated influenza vaccine. TCRdb analysed the RT-PCR reads with MiXCR anew, one entry per CDR3 protein. In the table there are approximately 500,000 distinct CDR3 sequences, 10% to 15% of which are singletons. The sequenced sample was PBMCs from blood, obtained 40 to 50 days after vaccination. The receptors stem from a man aged 50 or older who received an inactivated influenza vaccine. CDR3s include the opening cysteine and the closing phenylalanine or tryptophan. Each record gives: clone size, V gene, J gene, D gene, CDR3 protein, CDR3 DNA. The D gene is left open where the match is weak. Clone size is given for some rows only: seen once, a few or many times, or a class if the clone is expanded.

-	TRBV7-2	TRBJ2-3	-	CASGGTTDTQYF	TGTGCCAGCGGAGGTACGACAGATACGCAGTATTTT
many	TRBV12-5	TRBJ1-1	-	CASGLSGTEAFF	TGTGCTAGTGGTTTGAGTGGCACTGAAGCTTTCTTT
-	TRBV20-1	TRBJ1-1	-	CSAPTAMNTEAFF	TGCAGTGCCCCGACCGCGATGAACACTGAAGCTTTCTTT
-	TRBV7-8	TRBJ1-2	-	CASSLAGRDHDGYTF	TGTGCCAGCAGCTTAGCAGGACGGGATCACGATGGCTACACCTTC
-	TRBV7-2	TRBJ1-5	-	CASSLERGSGNQPQHF	TGTGCCAGCAGCTTAGAGAGGGGTTCCGGCAATCAGCCCCAGCATTTT
-	TRBV20-1	TRBJ1-1	-	CSARYNRGTEAFF	TGCAGTGCTAGGTACAACCGGGGCACTGAAGCTTTCTTT
many	TRBV12-3/TRBV12-4	TRBJ1-2	TRBD1	CASSSRTGDYGYTF	TGTGCCAGCAGTTCCCGGACAGGGGACTATGGCTACACCTTC
-	TRBV4-1	TRBJ2-1	-	CASSRVGPSYNEQFF	TGCGCCAGCAGCCGCGTAGGACCCTCCTACAATGAGCAGTTCTTC
few	TRBV29-1	TRBJ2-5	-	CSVGGRARETQYF	TGCAGCGTTGGAGGAAGGGCTCGAGAGACCCAGTACTTC
many	TRBV12-3/TRBV12-4	TRBJ1-1	-	CASSLTHMNTEAFF	TGTGCCAGCAGTTTAACACATATGAACACTGAAGCTTTCTTT
few	TRBV4-3	TRBJ1-2	-	CASSQANQGFDYGYTF	TGCGCCAGCAGCCAAGCCAACCAGGGGTTCGACTATGGCTACACCTTC
-	TRBV21-1	TRBJ2-2	-	CASRIREGLLPGELFF	TGTGCCAGCAGGATCCGGGAGGGACTATTACCCGGGGAGCTGTTTTTT
few	TRBV5-5	TRBJ2-5	-	CASSPNGAPETQYF	TGTGCCAGCAGCCCTAACGGGGCACCCGAGACCCAGTACTTC
once	TRBV28	TRBJ2-2	-	CASSLIEDNTGELFF	TGTGCCAGCAGTTTAATCGAGGATAACACCGGGGAGCTGTTTTTT
-	TRBV7-8	TRBJ2-5	-	CASSPAEEETQYF	TGTGCCAGCAGCCCCGCGGAAGAAGAGACCCAGTACTTC
many	TRBV12-3/TRBV12-4	TRBJ2-6	TRBD1	CASSWTGTGANVLTF	TGTGCCAGCAGTTGGACAGGGACTGGGGCCAACGTCCTGACTTTC
few	TRBV2	TRBJ2-1	-	CASKTGGAGNEQFF	TGTGCCAGCAAAACGGGGGGCGCGGGGAATGAGCAGTTCTTC
-	TRBV5-5	TRBJ2-5	TRBD2	CASSSSGGQRESQETQYF	TGTGCCAGCAGCTCATCCGGGGGCCAGCGGGAGTCACAAGAGACCCAGTACTTC
-	TRBV12-3/TRBV12-4	TRBJ1-2	-	CASSSSDRPPYGYTF	TGTGCCAGCAGTTCTTCAGACAGACCGCCCTATGGCTACACCTTC
-	TRBV7-6	TRBJ2-7	-	CASSPSSDSYEQYF	TGTGCCAGCAGCCCCTCTTCGGACAGCTACGAGCAGTACTTC
few	TRBV5-6	TRBJ2-3	TRBD2	CASSLSLSGSTDTQYF	TGTGCCAGCAGCTTGAGTCTTAGCGGGAGTACAGATACGCAGTATTTT
-	TRBV6-2/TRBV6-3	TRBJ2-3	-	CASRSGGITDTQYF	TGTGCCAGCAGATCCGGGGGTATCACAGATACGCAGTATTTT
-	TRBV20-1	TRBJ2-7	-	CSARDLERVTRTYEQYF	TGCAGTGCTAGAGATCTGGAGCGAGTTACGAGGACCTACGAGCAGTACTTC
-	TRBV6-2/TRBV6-3	TRBJ2-1	TRBD1	CASSYSGQGAGGRAGNEQFF	TGTGCCAGCAGTTACTCGGGACAGGGGGCAGGTGGGAGGGCCGGTAATGAGCAGTTCTTC
-	TRBV6-1	TRBJ2-1	-	CASRSKPGPYNEQFF	TGTGCCAGCAGGTCTAAGCCGGGACCTTACAATGAGCAGTTCTTC